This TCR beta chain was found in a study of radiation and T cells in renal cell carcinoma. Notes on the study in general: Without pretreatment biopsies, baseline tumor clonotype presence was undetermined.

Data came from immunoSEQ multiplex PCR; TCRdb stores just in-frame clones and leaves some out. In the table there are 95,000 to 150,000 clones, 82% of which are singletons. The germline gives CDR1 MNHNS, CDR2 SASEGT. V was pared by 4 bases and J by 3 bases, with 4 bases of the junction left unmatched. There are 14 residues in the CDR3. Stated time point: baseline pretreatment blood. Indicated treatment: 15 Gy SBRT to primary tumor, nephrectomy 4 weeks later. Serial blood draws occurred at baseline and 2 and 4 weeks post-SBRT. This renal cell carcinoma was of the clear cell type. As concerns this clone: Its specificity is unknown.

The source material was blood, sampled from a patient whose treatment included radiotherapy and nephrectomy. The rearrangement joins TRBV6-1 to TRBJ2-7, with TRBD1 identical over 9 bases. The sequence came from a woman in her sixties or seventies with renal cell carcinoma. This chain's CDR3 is CASSVQGANYEQYF. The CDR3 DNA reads TGTGCCAGCAGTGTACAGGGGGCGAACTACGAGCAGTACTTC.